The 21 T cell receptor beta chains listed next were all sequenced from one sample in a study of cytomegalovirus exposure and HLA in healthy donors. The PCR employed 60 Vbeta primers together with 13 Jbeta primers. Using immunoSEQ multiplex PCR, the repertoire was profiled, and TCRdb retains in-frame clones only, with some absent. The table includes about 160,000 clones, approximately 80% detected once. Sequenced sample: PBMCs. The source of these receptors is a male donor in good health and CMV-seronegative.

The chain joins TRBV4-1 to TRBJ2-5, with 7 bases matching TRBD2. CDR3 length: 15 amino acids. Looked up from germline, CDR1 is MGHRA and CDR2 is YSYEKL. The trim removed 1 base at V and 4 bases at J, leaving 6 bases unmatched. The CDR3 coding sequence is TGCGCCAGCAGCCAAGGCTATGGGGGGGGAGAGACCCAGTACTTC. Its protein is CASSQGYGGGETQYF.

The J gene is TRBJ2-7, the V gene TRBV7-6; no clear D. The CDR3 has 16 amino acids. Germline V gene lookup returns CDR1 SGHVS and CDR2 FNYEAQ. V was shortened by 1 base and J by 0 bases, with 13 bases between the two germline ends. The CDR3 sequence: CASSLDIGAYSYEQYF. CDR3 nucleotide sequence: TGTGCCAGCAGCTTAGATATAGGAGCGTACTCCTACGAGCAGTACTTC. The whole variable domain, filled in from reference TRBV7-6 and TRBJ2-7, reads GAGVSQSPRYKVTKRGQDVALRCDPISGHVSLYWYRQALGQGPEFLTYFNYEAQQDKSGLPNDRFSAERPEGSISTLTIQRTEQRDSAMYRCASSLDIGAYSYEQYFGPGTRLTVT.

The chain combines TRBV7-2 with TRBJ2-1, with TRBD2 identical over 7 bases. This CDR3 comprises 12 residues. J gave up 10 bases and V 5 bases, and 5 bases lay outside the gene matches. Germline V CDR1 and CDR2: SGHTA, FQGNSA. The CDR3 reads CASSVERDEQFF. CDR3 bases: TGTGCCAGCAGCGTAGAGCGGGACGAGCAGTTCTTC.

The chain uses TRBV9 and TRBJ2-7; D perhaps matches TRBD2 (5 bases). The germline V and J ends were trimmed by 0 bases and 5 bases, with 12 bases remaining between them. The CDR3 totals 14 residues. CDR1 is SGDLS and CDR2 is YYNGEE in the germline V gene. The CDR3, as DNA: TGTGCCAGCAGCGTAGTGGCGGAGGCCCACGAGCAGTACTTC. It encodes CASSVVAEAHEQYF.

The chain joins TRBV5-1 to TRBJ1-1; 9 bases are a match to TRBD1. The CDR3 covers 14 residues. The V and J ends lost 7 bases and 3 bases, in that order; junction bases with no gene match: 7. In germline, CDR1 is SGHRS, CDR2 YFSETQ. This chain's CDR3 is CASGHRGQDTEAFF. The CDR3 bases are TGCGCCAGCGGACACAGGGGGCAAGACACTGAAGCTTTCTTT.

The rearrangement links TRBV18 to TRBJ1-2, with D tentatively TRBD1 (5 bases). The CDR3 contains 14 residues. Trimming cost V 0 bases and J 2 bases, with 7 bases left between them. In germline, CDR1 is KGHSH, CDR2 LQKENI. As DNA, the CDR3 is TGTGCCAGCTCACCACCGGGGCGGAACTATGGCTACACCTTC. Amino acids: CASSPPGRNYGYTF.

The gene calls are TRBV19 and TRBJ2-5; D uncertain. The CDR3 contains 12 residues. Germline CDR1 is LNHDA and CDR2 is SQIVND (reference sequence). Trimming removed 7 bases at V and 5 bases at J, with 11 bases between. CDR3 amino acids: CASNGAGETQYF. CDR3 DNA: TGTGCCAGTAATGGTGCCGGGGAGACCCAGTACTTC. Based on the CDR3 plus reference TRBV19 and TRBJ2-5, the full variable domain is DGGITQSPKYLFRKEGQNVTLSCEQNLNHDAMYWYRQDPGQGLRLIYYSQIVNDFQKGDIAEGYSVSREKKESFPLTVTSAQKNPTAFYLCASNGAGETQYFGPGTRLLVL.

V and J are TRBV27 and TRBJ2-2, with 8 bases lining up with TRBD2. Germline V lookup: CDR1 MNHEY, CDR2 SMNVEV (reference sequence). The trim removed 6 bases at V and 2 bases at J, leaving 2 bases unmatched. The CDR3 is 14 residues long. CDR3 sequence (DNA): TGTGCCAGCAGACTAGCGGCTAACACCGGGGAGCTGTTTTTT. Translating it yields CASRLAANTGELFF.

The V and J genes are TRBV2 and TRBJ2-5; 8 bases map to TRBD1. The CDR3 spans 12 residues. Germline lookup yields CDR1 SNHLY and CDR2 FYNNEI. V shed 9 bases and J 5 bases; nucleotides not matched to a gene: 5. The DNA of the CDR3 is TGTGCCAGGACAGGGGCAGGGGAGACCCAGTACTTC. It codes for CARTGAGETQYF.

V and J are TRBV10-3 and TRBJ2-3; D gene ambiguous. Trimming left V 4 bases short and J 1 base short, with 6 bases between. Germline CDR1 and CDR2: ENHRY and SYGVKD. This CDR3 has 13 residues. CDR3 coding DNA: TGTGCCATCAGTGGCGGCCGCACAGATACGCAGTATTTT. Its translation is CAISGGRTDTQYF.

The CDR3 loop is CAWRSGRNTIYF. In DNA, the CDR3 is TGTGCCTGGAGGTCAGGGAGAAACACCATATATTTT. The chain employs TRBV30 and TRBJ1-3, with D possibly TRBD1 on 5 matching bases. Germline V gives CDR1 GTSNPN, CDR2 SVGIG (reference sequence). This CDR3 region has 12 residues. V was trimmed by 3 bases and J by 5 bases, leaving 8 bases between them.

The chain recombines TRBV6-5 with TRBJ2-5; D unresolved. The germline V gene has CDR1 MNHEY and CDR2 SVGAGI. Trimming pared 6 bases from V and 4 bases from J, leaving 18 bases between. There are 15 residues in the CDR3. CDR3 nucleotide sequence: TGTGCCAGCAGCCCACGACCCGAAGGCGGAGAGACCCAGTACTTC. Its protein product is CASSPRPEGGETQYF.

V gene TRBV11-2 combines with J gene TRBJ2-5; D is perhaps TRBD2 (5 bases). The CDR3 covers 14 residues. V lost 6 bases to trimming and J lost 5 bases, with 16 bases between them. The germline gives CDR1 SGHAT, CDR2 FQNNGV. The CDR3: CASRMTGFQETQYF. For the CDR3, the DNA is TGTGCCAGCAGAATGACGGGGTTCCAGGAGACCCAGTACTTC. Full variable domain (missing parts from reference TRBV11-2 and TRBJ2-5): EAGVAQSPRYKIIEKRQSVAFWCNPISGHATLYWYQQILGQGPKLLIQFQNNGVVDDSQLPKDRFSAERLKGVDSTLKIQPAKLEDSAVYLCASRMTGFQETQYFGPGTRLLVL.

This clone was recorded once. The rearrangement uses TRBV5-1 and TRBJ1-6, with D unclear. The CDR3 contains 13 residues. Germline V gene data show CDR1 as SGHRS and CDR2 as YFSETQ. The V end was cut by 0 bases, the J end by 8 bases, with 6 bases between. The CDR3 DNA is TGCGCCAGCAGCTTGGAGTTAGATTCACCCCTCCACTTT. Translation gives CASSLELDSPLHF.

This clone was recorded once. V gene TRBV6-5 combines with J gene TRBJ2-1, with 7 nucleotides matching TRBD1. J lost 5 bases, V lost 6 bases, and 4 bases had no gene match. Germline lookup yields CDR1 MNHEY and CDR2 SVGAGI. This CDR3 is 13 amino acids long. The CDR3 DNA is TGTGCCAGCAGCCCGGGACAGAACAATGAGCAGTTCTTC. This gives the protein CASSPGQNNEQFF.

This clone occurred once. This rearrangement joins TRBV6-5 to TRBJ2-1; tentatively, D is TRBD2 (5 bases). Trimming left V 5 bases short and J 5 bases short, with 10 bases between. This CDR3 region has 13 residues. Germline V gene lookup returns CDR1 MNHEY and CDR2 SVGAGI. As DNA, the CDR3 is TGTGCCAGCAGTCGGGGTAGGGACAATGAGCAGTTCTTC. This codes for CASSRGRDNEQFF.

The table lists this clone with a few counts. The chain couples TRBV2 to TRBJ2-1; 12 nucleotides agree with TRBD2. Germline assignment: CDR1 SNHLY and CDR2 FYNNEI. Trimming at V came to 4 bases and at J to 9 bases, leaving 7 bases not matched to a gene. This CDR3 has 15 residues. CDR3 nucleotide sequence: TGTGCCAGCAGTGCTCTAGCGGGAGGGTCGGGTGAGCAGTTCTTC. It yields the protein CASSALAGGSGEQFF.

There are a few counts of this clone. V is TRBV4-3 and J is TRBJ2-7; 8 bases match TRBD2. Germline V lookup: CDR1 LGHNA, CDR2 YSLEER. CDR3 length: 15 amino acids. V shed 2 bases and J 4 bases; nucleotides not matched to a gene: 7. For the CDR3, the DNA is TGCGCCAGCAGCCAATTCAGCGGGAGTAGGTACGAGCAGTACTTC. Its protein product is CASSQFSGSRYEQYF.

The CDR3 DNA sequence: TGTGCCAGTAGTTACGACAGGGCGGGCTATGGCTACACCTTC. It yields the protein CASSYDRAGYGYTF. This sequence joins TRBV19 and TRBJ1-2; 7 positions agree with TRBD1. The CDR3 is made up of 14 amino acids. Trimming took 5 bases from V and 4 from J; bases not matched to a gene: 7. Germline CDR1 and CDR2: LNHDA and SQIVND (reference sequence).

In this sample, this clone turned up a few times. The chain links TRBV11-2 to TRBJ2-1; 9 bases align to TRBD1. The J segment lost 10 bases and the V segment lost 5 bases, leaving 12 bases of the junction unmatched. Germline-derived CDR1 and CDR2 are SGHAT and FQNNGV. This CDR3 region has 15 residues. The CDR3 DNA reads TGTGCCAGCAGCCCCGGGACAGGGTGGCCCCCAGAGCAGTTCTTC. Protein product: CASSPGTGWPPEQFF.

The chain combines TRBV21-1 with TRBJ1-2; the table's D call, TRBD1, has no DNA check behind it. TRBV21-1 is listed as a pseudogene. The CDR3 has 19 amino acids. This chain's CDR3 is CASSKVLTPGQLDHYGYTF. CDR3 in DNA: TGTGCCAGCAGCAAGGTCCTCACCCCAGGACAGCTCGATCACTATGGCTACACCTTC.